A selection of T cell receptor beta chains follows, all from one sample in a study of identical twins. One entry per CDR3 protein, called by TCRdb with MiXCR from the 5' RACE reads. The sample includes about 810,000 distinct CDR3 sequences, 9% to 15% of them seen just once. These same records also appear under a second study, on yellow fever vaccine responses in identical twins.

Sequencing used PBMCs. The source of these receptors is a woman between 18 and 30 years old in good health. Each CDR3 is given with its conserved first and last residue. D genes are given only for firm matches. Size is omitted from some rows. Given values are once, few, many or a class for expanded clones.

.	TRBV2	TRBJ2-5	many	CASSEAWMEETQYF	TGTGCCAGCAGTGAAGCCTGGATGGAAGAGACCCAGTACTTC
.	TRBV29-1	TRBJ2-5	few	CSVSTPPAGSGTQYF	TGCAGCGTTTCCACACCCCCGGCAGGGTCGGGGACCCAGTACTTC
.	TRBV27	TRBJ2-2	.	CASSFGRARSRELFF	TGTGCCAGCAGTTTCGGTCGTGCACGGAGTAGGGAGCTGTTTTTT
TRBD1	TRBV12-3/TRBV12-4	TRBJ1-5	.	CASSSGQPSQPQHF	TGTGCCAGCAGCTCGGGACAGCCAAGCCAGCCCCAGCATTTT
.	TRBV5-1	TRBJ1-2	.	CASSYVGTVNYGYTF	TGCGCCAGCAGCTACGTGGGGACCGTGAACTATGGCTACACCTTC
.	TRBV29-1	TRBJ1-1	many	CSVAGQATENTEAFF	TGCAGCGTGGCCGGTCAGGCCACAGAGAACACTGAAGCTTTCTTT
TRBD2	TRBV12-3/TRBV12-4	TRBJ2-5	many	CASSLIAGSETQYF	TGTGCCAGCAGTCTCATAGCGGGATCAGAGACCCAGTACTTC
TRBD2	TRBV5-1	TRBJ2-5	many	CASSLEASGRGETQYF	TGCGCCAGCAGCTTGGAGGCTAGCGGGAGAGGAGAGACCCAGTACTTC
TRBD1	TRBV12-3/TRBV12-4	TRBJ2-3	few	CASSLKGTGGTDTQYF	TGTGCCAGCAGTTTAAAGGGGACAGGTGGCACAGATACGCAGTATTTT
.	TRBV5-1	TRBJ2-2	many	CASSLVRLVNTGELFF	TGCGCCAGCAGCTTGGTCCGCTTAGTCAACACCGGGGAGCTGTTTTTT
.	TRBV4-1	TRBJ1-1	.	CASSQDWVGTEAFF	TGCGCCAGCAGCCAAGATTGGGTAGGAACTGAAGCTTTCTTT
.	TRBV4-1	TRBJ2-5	many	CASSQDDGEIQETQYF	TGCGCCAGCAGCCAAGATGACGGGGAAATACAAGAGACCCAGTACTTC
.	TRBV27	TRBJ1-1	few	CASSSYGADGGAFF	TGTGCCAGCAGTTCATATGGGGCCGACGGGGGAGCTTTCTTT
.	TRBV20-1	TRBJ2-4	few	CSASTDRILAKNIQYF	TGCAGTGCTAGTACCGACAGGATACTAGCCAAAAACATTCAGTACTTC
TRBD2	TRBV28	TRBJ2-1	few	CASSISSGGSYNEQFF	TGTGCCAGCAGCATCTCTAGCGGGGGCTCCTACAATGAGCAGTTCTTC
.	TRBV18	TRBJ1-1	few	CASSPPGRANTEAFF	TGTGCCAGCTCACCACCGGGACGGGCAAACACTGAAGCTTTCTTT
.	TRBV6-1	TRBJ2-5	few	CATRRGPVVETQYF	TGTGCCACTCGCCGGGGGCCCGTAGTAGAGACCCAGTACTTC
.	TRBV6-5	TRBJ1-2	few	CASSYSVQLNYGYTF	TGTGCCAGCAGTTACTCGGTACAGCTTAACTATGGCTACACCTTC
.	TRBV20-1	TRBJ2-1	.	CSARDQTTSSAPSSYNEQFF	TGCAGTGCTAGAGATCAGACTACCTCCTCGGCGCCGAGCTCCTACAATGAGCAGTTCTTC
TRBD2	TRBV2	TRBJ2-1	.	CASSLLAGFAYNEQFF	TGTGCCAGCAGTCTCTTAGCGGGGTTCGCCTACAATGAGCAGTTCTTC
.	TRBV12-3/TRBV12-4	TRBJ1-5	many	CASSINSVRVKPQHF	TGTGCCAGCAGTATTAACAGTGTTCGAGTCAAGCCCCAGCATTTT
TRBD2	TRBV7-2	TRBJ2-5	.	CASSPAPGGPYF	TGTGCCAGCAGCCCAGCCCCGGGAGGACCGTACTTC
TRBD1	TRBV11-2	TRBJ2-6	few	CASSQRRVGQGLSGANVLTF	TGTGCCAGCAGCCAAAGGAGGGTGGGACAGGGACTTTCTGGGGCCAACGTCCTGACTTTC
.	TRBV29-1	TRBJ2-5	few	CSVEEGHTQETQYF	TGCAGCGTTGAAGAGGGGCACACTCAAGAGACCCAGTACTTC
TRBD1	TRBV14	TRBJ2-1	.	CASSQGDRARFF	TGTGCCAGCAGCCAAGGGGACAGGGCTCGGTTCTTC
.	TRBV12-3/TRBV12-4	TRBJ2-1	many	CASSSHVGGGQFF	TGTGCCAGCAGTTCCCACGTGGGGGGAGGGCAGTTCTTC
.	TRBV7-9	TRBJ2-7	few	CASQGKGRYEQYF	TGTGCCAGTCAGGGGAAAGGGCGCTACGAGCAGTACTTC
.	TRBV21-1	TRBJ2-5	.	CASSKALLADEWETQYF	TGTGCCAGCAGCAAAGCGCTCCTAGCGGACGAGTGGGAGACCCAGTACTTC
.	TRBV18	TRBJ2-1	.	CASSQDRPPYNEQFF	TGTGCCAGCTCCCAAGACAGGCCCCCTTACAATGAGCAGTTCTTC
.	TRBV6-1	TRBJ2-2	.	CASRTWGDTGELFF	TGTGCCAGCAGGACCTGGGGGGATACCGGGGAGCTGTTTTTT
.	TRBV20-1	TRBJ1-3	.	CSARVQGPTSGNTIYF	TGCAGTGCTAGAGTCCAGGGCCCTACCTCTGGAAACACCATATATTTT
.	TRBV12-3/TRBV12-4	TRBJ1-1	.	CASSLEEAFF	TGTGCCAGCAGTTTGGAAGAAGCTTTCTTT
TRBD1	TRBV5-1	TRBJ1-2	few	CASSLTTGAYGYTF	TGCGCCAGCAGCTTGACGACAGGGGCCTATGGCTACACCTTC
TRBD1	TRBV5-1	TRBJ1-1	many	CASSFGDRGSKNTEAFF	TGCGCCAGCAGCTTTGGCGACAGGGGGTCGAAGAACACTGAAGCTTTCTTT
.	TRBV3-1	TRBJ2-5	few	CASSRKTAVSHLRTQYF	TGTGCCAGCAGCCGAAAAACGGCCGTCTCACATCTTAGGACCCAGTACTTC
.	TRBV5-8	TRBJ2-2	many	CASSLSPGWAGELFF	TGTGCCAGCAGCTTGTCTCCGGGCTGGGCCGGGGAGCTGTTTTTT
.	TRBV2	TRBJ2-5	.	CATRGKETQYF	TGTGCCACTAGGGGTAAAGAGACCCAGTACTTC
.	TRBV6-5	TRBJ2-7	.	CASSYKGQAEQYF	TGTGCCAGCAGTTACAAGGGGCAGGCCGAGCAGTACTTC
TRBD1	TRBV2	TRBJ2-1	.	CASSPWTGPRSGQFF	TGTGCCAGCAGCCCATGGACAGGCCCCAGGAGCGGGCAGTTCTTC